What follows are 23 T cell receptor beta chains derived from one specimen sequenced in a study of Ad26.COV2.S vaccination and SARS-CoV-2 variants. Method: immunoSEQ multiplex PCR; TCRdb's copy keeps in-frame clones and lacks some. The table shows hundreds of thousands of clones, with around 92% occurring only once. Treatment described: roughly 19 received Ad26.COV2.S at low or high dose, single or two shots; about 5 received placebo; per-sample allocation not given. The samples date from day 63 after the first vaccine or placebo injection. The input for sequencing was peripheral blood, taken in a trial of Ad26.COV2.S vaccine versus placebo. These receptors were collected from a person between 18 and 65 years old who received the Ad26.COV2.S COVID-19 vaccine or a placebo.

The V gene is TRBV7-3, the J gene TRBJ2-3; no clear D. This CDR3 spans 13 amino acids. Between the trimmed V and J ends, which lost 4 bases and 9 bases, there was a span of 14 bases. Per the germline V gene, CDR1 is SGHTA and CDR2 is FQGTGA. The CDR3 coding sequence is TGTGCCAGCAGCTCCAACGGATTACAGACGCAGTATTTT. Translating it yields CASSSNGLQTQYF.

The rearrangement uses TRBV6-2 or TRBV6-3 and TRBJ1-1; weak D call: TRBD1 (6 bases). Germline V lookup: CDR1 MNHEY, CDR2 SVGEGT. The CDR3 totals 14 residues. V lost 3 bases, J lost 3 bases, and 11 bases lay in between. CDR3 in DNA: TGTGCCAGCAGTTATTGGGACATAGACACTGAAGCTTTCTTT. It yields the protein CASSYWDIDTEAFF.

The chain links TRBV5-1 to TRBJ1-2; perhaps TRBD1 as D (5 bases). The V end lost 4 bases, the J end lost 5 bases, and 12 bases lay between the germline ends. The germline CDR1 and CDR2 sequences are SGHRS and YFSETQ. This CDR3 is built from 13 residues. CDR3 nucleotides: TGCGCCAGCAGCCCCCTGGGGGTTTATGGCTACACCTTC. It codes for CASSPLGVYGYTF.

The chain has TRBV6-4 and TRBJ2-2, with D tentatively TRBD1 or TRBD2 (6 bases each). The V gene lost 9 bases and the J gene lost 6 bases, with 17 bases spanning the gap. The CDR3 loop spans 14 amino acids. CDR1 MRHNA and CDR2 SNTAGT come from the germline V gene. The CDR3 DNA reads as TGTGCCAGTCGGGGGCAGGCGGCCCCCGGGGAGCTGTTTTTT. It translates to CASRGQAAPGELFF.

This clone was recorded once. The chain carries TRBV29-1 and TRBJ2-1; 10 nucleotides align to TRBD2. The J segment lost 4 bases and the V segment lost 6 bases, leaving 3 bases of the junction unmatched. Germline-derived CDR1 and CDR2 are SQVTM and ANQGSEA. The CDR3 is 13 residues long. DNA for the CDR3: TGCAGCGTAGCGGGAGGGGGGTACAATGAGCAGTTCTTC. Its protein product is CSVAGGGYNEQFF.

In this sample, this clone turned up once. The rearrangement joins TRBV5-1 to TRBJ2-1; 10 nucleotides align to TRBD2. The CDR3 extends over 15 amino acids. Trimming at V came to 0 bases and at J to 5 bases, leaving 2 bases not matched to a gene. Germline CDR1 is SGHRS and CDR2 is YFSETQ. The CDR3 DNA follows: TGCGCCAGCAGCTTGGCCGGGACTAGCGACAATGAGCAGTTCTTC. It specifies CASSLAGTSDNEQFF.

This rearrangement joins TRBV6-5 to TRBJ1-2; D perhaps matches TRBD1 (6 bases). The CDR3 is 13 residues long. V gave up 6 bases and J gave up 4 bases, with 12 bases separating them. Germline V CDR1 and CDR2: MNHEY, SVGAGI. The CDR3 bases are TGTGCCAGCAGCCCACAGGGAGGCTATGGCTACACCTTC. Amino acids: CASSPQGGYGYTF.

The J gene is TRBJ1-5, the V gene TRBV6-2 or TRBV6-3; possibly TRBD1 for D (5 bases). The CDR3 covers 16 residues. The V gene's germline CDR1 is MNHEY and CDR2 SVGEGT. The ends were cut back, 4 bases at V and 4 bases at J, with 17 bases in the middle. CDR3 protein: CASSFGRDFSNQPQHF. CDR3 nucleotides: TGTGCCAGCAGTTTCGGTCGGGACTTCTCAAATCAGCCCCAGCATTTT.

The chain combines TRBV29-1 with TRBJ2-3; a possible D gene is TRBD2 (6 bases). Germline CDR1 SQVTM, CDR2 ANQGSEA. The CDR3 is 13 amino acids. With 7 bases removed from V and 3 bases from J, the gap between germline ends came to 14 bases. The CDR3 spells CSAEPSATDTQYF. Written as DNA, the CDR3 is TGCAGCGCTGAGCCTAGCGCGACAGATACGCAGTATTTT.

The rearrangement uses TRBV5-1 and TRBJ2-3, with TRBD2 matching over 10 bases. Losses at the gene ends were 1 base for V and 4 bases for J; bases not matched to a gene: 6. Germline CDR1 reads SGHRS; CDR2 reads YFSETQ. The CDR3 totals 16 residues. The CDR3 sequence is CASSLRAGGLSDTQYF. Here the CDR3 DNA reads TGCGCCAGCAGCTTGCGAGCGGGAGGGCTGTCAGATACGCAGTATTTT.

This rearrangement joins TRBV7-2 to TRBJ1-1, with 7 bases matching TRBD1. Germline V gene sequence: CDR1 SGHTA, CDR2 FQGNSA. The CDR3 extends over 13 amino acids. The V and J ends lost 4 bases and 6 bases, in that order; junction bases with no gene match: 5. CDR3 in DNA: TGTGCCAGCAGCTCGACAGGGCTAGCTGAAGCTTTCTTT. Its protein product is CASSSTGLAEAFF. Complete variable domain (other parts from reference TRBV7-2 and TRBJ1-1): GAGVSQSPSNKVTEKGKDVELRCDPISGHTALYWYRQSLGQGLEFLIYFQGNSAPDKSGLPSDRFSAERTGGSVSTLTIQRTQQEDSAVYLCASSSTGLAEAFFGQGTRLTVV.

This clone appeared a few times. The genes are TRBV19 and TRBJ1-1; D gene ambiguous. Trimming stripped 5 bases from V and 2 bases from J, with 9 bases between. The CDR3 runs to 13 residues. Germline V CDR1 and CDR2: LNHDA, SQIVND (reference sequence). In nucleotides, the CDR3 is TGTGCCAGTAGTGCTTCGGTAAACACTGAAGCTTTCTTT. Its protein product is CASSASVNTEAFF.

J is TRBJ1-6 and V is TRBV30; D ambiguous. The germline CDR1 and CDR2 sequences are GTSNPN and SVGIG (reference sequence). This CDR3 is 12 amino acids long. V was cut by 3 bases and J by 14 bases, with 14 bases left in between. This chain's CDR3 is CAWRTRTLSLHF. DNA for the CDR3: TGTGCCTGGAGGACCCGGACGTTGTCCCTCCACTTT.

This sequence joins TRBV29-1 and TRBJ2-2, with 10 bases matching TRBD1. CDR1 is SQVTM, CDR2 ANQGSEA, per germline. CDR3 length equals 15 residues. J gave up 5 bases and V 4 bases, and 7 bases lay outside the gene matches. CDR3: CSVGDRGRGTGELFF. Written as DNA, the CDR3 is TGCAGCGTTGGAGACAGGGGGCGAGGTACCGGGGAGCTGTTTTTT.

The rearrangement uses TRBV7-8 and TRBJ2-2; 9 bases align to TRBD1. J gave up 3 bases and V 4 bases, and 3 bases lay outside the gene matches. The CDR3 sequence is 15 residues long. Germline-derived CDR1 and CDR2 are SGHVS and FQNEAQ. In nucleotides, the CDR3 is TGTGCCAGCAGCTGGGGACAGGGATACACCGGGGAGCTGTTTTTT. Encoded protein: CASSWGQGYTGELFF.

This chain links TRBV27 with TRBJ2-1; D is unresolved. Trimming left V 3 bases short and J 0 bases short, with 3 bases between. The CDR3 is 13 amino acids. Germline V lookup: CDR1 MNHEY, CDR2 SMNVEV (reference sequence). The CDR3 nucleotides read TGTGCCAGCAGTTTTAGCTCCTACAATGAGCAGTTCTTC. This gives the protein CASSFSSYNEQFF.

As to this clone: This same CDR3 is encoded by further DNA sequences in the sample. The rearrangement joins TRBV5-1 to TRBJ2-1; TRBD1 might be the D (5 bases). CDR3 length: 14 residues. The V end lost 0 bases, the J end lost 1 base, and 5 bases lay between the germline ends. Germline values: CDR1 SGHRS, CDR2 YFSETQ. CDR3 in DNA: TGCGCCAGCAGCTTGGGACAGTCCTACAATGAGCAGTTCTTC. Translating it yields CASSLGQSYNEQFF.

The chain joins TRBV18 to TRBJ1-2; the match to TRBD1 covers 7 bases. Germline V CDR1 and CDR2: KGHSH, LQKENI. There are 15 residues in the CDR3. The V gene end was trimmed by 3 bases and the J gene end by 7 bases; junction bases not matched to a gene: 11. CDR3 nucleotide sequence: TGTGCCAGCTCACCGCCGGGACAGATTGGGTCTGGCTACACCTTC. This gives the protein CASSPPGQIGSGYTF.

The chain has TRBV19 and TRBJ1-2; 8 positions match TRBD1. The CDR3 has 14 amino acids. Trimming at V came to 5 bases and at J to 0 bases, leaving 2 bases not matched to a gene. CDR1 is LNHDA and CDR2 is SQIVND in the germline V gene (reference sequence). This CDR3 reads CASSLRGPNYGYTF. The CDR3 DNA reads as TGTGCCAGTAGTCTCAGGGGGCCTAACTATGGCTACACCTTC.

This chain uses TRBV4-1 with TRBJ1-5; D might be TRBD1 (5 bases). Germline assignment: CDR1 MGHRA and CDR2 YSYEKL. Trimming cost V 0 bases and J 7 bases, with 16 bases left between them. The CDR3 is 16 amino acids. CDR3 DNA sequence: TGCGCCAGCAGCCAAGAAATAACCGGCAGGGCCCAGCCCCAGCATTTT. It translates to CASSQEITGRAQPQHF.

This clone occurred a few times. V gene TRBV10-3 combines with J gene TRBJ2-1; 13 positions agree with TRBD2. The V segment lost 6 bases and the J segment 5 bases; nucleotides outside the gene matches: 1. CDR3 length: 14 amino acids. Germline CDR1 and CDR2: ENHRY and SYGVKD. Written as DNA, the CDR3 is TGTGCCATCAGGGGACTAGCGGGAAACAATGAGCAGTTCTTC. It encodes CAIRGLAGNNEQFF.

CDR3 region: CASSPPSGTEYGYTF. The CDR3 DNA reads as TGTGCCAGCTCACCACCGTCCGGGACAGAGTATGGCTACACCTTC. The chain couples TRBV18 to TRBJ1-2; 7 nucleotides agree with TRBD1. Germline V gene data show CDR1 as KGHSH and CDR2 as LQKENI. There are 15 residues in the CDR3. The trim removed 0 bases at V and 5 bases at J, leaving 6 bases unmatched.

DNA of the CDR3: TGTGCCAGCACCCAAGCGGGAGTAGATACGCAGTATTTT. It codes for CASTQAGVDTQYF. The chain is built from TRBV7-9 and TRBJ2-3; 8 bases align to TRBD2. Trimming cost V 7 bases and J 5 bases; bases outside gene matches: 5. The CDR3 contains 13 residues. CDR1 is SEHNR, CDR2 FQNEAQ, per germline (reference sequence).